Included here is one TCR beta chain sequence, with context. The CDR3 is 16 residues long. Germline V CDR1 and CDR2: SGHRS, YFSETQ. The V end was cut by 3 bases, the J end by 2 bases, with 12 bases between. The record originates from a study of blood T cell repertoires in COVID-19. Sequencing used immunoSEQ multiplex PCR; TCRdb keeps in-frame clones, though not all of them. Of 35,000 to 45,000 clones detected, 70% to 90% appear once; the ten largest clones hold roughly 14%. Sequencing was performed on peripheral blood. The rearrangement links TRBV5-1 to TRBJ2-6, with a weak D call TRBD1 (6 bases). The receptor was isolated from a human donor in a cohort sampled during active COVID-19. The CDR3 region is CASSSYEGAGANVLTF. In nucleotides, the CDR3 is TGCGCCAGCAGCTCGTACGAGGGGGCTGGGGCCAACGTCCTGACTTTC.